This TCR beta chain was found in a study of blood T cell repertoires in COVID-19. Study at large: Cohort 3 recovered donors had two negative PCRs, clearance, or symptom resolution. PBMCs, B-cell-depleted T cells, or T cells were the source of the cDNA or gDNA that made up the material.

Per the authors' pipeline: Estimation of nucleated cell counts was performed using reference gene primer amplification. Assay used: immunoSEQ multiplex PCR; TCRdb lists only in-frame clones, some missing. Clone size and V and J calls were adopted from that table, with D and trimming inferred from the DNA. In the table there are hundreds of thousands of clones, more than 70% of which are singletons. V lost 5 bases, J lost 6 bases, and 8 bases stayed unmatched. The CDR3 runs 13 residues. From germline, CDR1 is SQVTM and CDR2 ANQGSEA. The rearrangement uses TRBV29-1 and TRBJ2-7; 9 nucleotides line up with TRBD2. The sequenced material came from PBMCs or T cells enriched from blood (not recorded which). The sequence was collected from a woman aged 60-75 years in a cohort exposed to, infected with or recovered from COVID-19 (not recorded which). The CDR3 DNA reads as TGCAGCGTTCGCCGGACTAGCGAAGGCGAGCAGTACTTC. Protein: CSVRRTSEGEQYF.